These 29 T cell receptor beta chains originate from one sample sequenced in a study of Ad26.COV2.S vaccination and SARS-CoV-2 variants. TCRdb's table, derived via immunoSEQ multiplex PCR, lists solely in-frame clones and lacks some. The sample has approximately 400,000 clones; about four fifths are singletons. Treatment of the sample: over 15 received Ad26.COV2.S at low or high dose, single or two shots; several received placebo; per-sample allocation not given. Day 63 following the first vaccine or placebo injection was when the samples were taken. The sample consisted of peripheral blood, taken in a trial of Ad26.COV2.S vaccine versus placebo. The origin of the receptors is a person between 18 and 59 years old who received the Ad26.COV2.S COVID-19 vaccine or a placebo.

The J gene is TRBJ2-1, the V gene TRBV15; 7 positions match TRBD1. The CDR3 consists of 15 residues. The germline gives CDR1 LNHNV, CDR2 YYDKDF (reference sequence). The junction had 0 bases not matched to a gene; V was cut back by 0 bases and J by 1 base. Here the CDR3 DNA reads TGTGCCACCAGCAGAGACAGGGGGTCCTACAATGAGCAGTTCTTC. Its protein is CATSRDRGSYNEQFF. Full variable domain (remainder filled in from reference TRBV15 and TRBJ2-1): DAMVIQNPRYQVTQFGKPVTLSCSQTLNHNVMYWYQQKSSQAPKLLFHYYDKDFNNEADTPDNFQSRRPNTSFCFLDIRSPGLGDTAMYLCATSRDRGSYNEQFFGPGTRLTVL.

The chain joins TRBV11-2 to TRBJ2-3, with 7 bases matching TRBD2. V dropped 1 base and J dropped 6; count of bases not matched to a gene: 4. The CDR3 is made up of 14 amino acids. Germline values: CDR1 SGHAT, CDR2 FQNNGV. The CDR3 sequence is CASSLGSGGDTQYF. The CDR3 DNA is TGTGCCAGCAGCTTAGGATCGGGGGGTGATACGCAGTATTTT.

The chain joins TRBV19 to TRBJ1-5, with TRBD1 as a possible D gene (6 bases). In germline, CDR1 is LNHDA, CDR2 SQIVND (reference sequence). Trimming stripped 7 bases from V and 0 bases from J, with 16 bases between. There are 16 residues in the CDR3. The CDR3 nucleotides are TGTGCCAGTACCTTATTCGGACAGAATAGCAATCAGCCCCAGCATTTT. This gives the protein CASTLFGQNSNQPQHF.

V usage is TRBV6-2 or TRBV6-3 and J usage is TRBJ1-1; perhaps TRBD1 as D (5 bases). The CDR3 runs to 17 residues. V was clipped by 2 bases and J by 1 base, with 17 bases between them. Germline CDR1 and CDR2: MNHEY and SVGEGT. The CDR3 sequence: CASSYPFRGSKNTEAFF. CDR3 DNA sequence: TGTGCCAGCAGTTACCCTTTTAGGGGCAGCAAGAACACTGAAGCTTTCTTT.

The DNA for the CDR3 is TGTGCCAGCAGCGTAGGGACGCTACCGGGGCAGTTCTTC. Translation: CASSVGTLPGQFF. The chain employs TRBV9 and TRBJ2-1; D unresolved. The germline gives CDR1 SGDLS, CDR2 YYNGEE. The CDR3 extends over 13 amino acids. V was trimmed by 0 bases and J by 12 bases, leaving 13 bases between them.

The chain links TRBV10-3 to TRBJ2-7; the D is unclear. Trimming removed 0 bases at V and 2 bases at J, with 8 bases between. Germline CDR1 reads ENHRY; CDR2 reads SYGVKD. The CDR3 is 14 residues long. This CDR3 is CAISESRLTYEQYF. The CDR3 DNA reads TGTGCCATCAGTGAGTCTCGGCTTACCTACGAGCAGTACTTC.

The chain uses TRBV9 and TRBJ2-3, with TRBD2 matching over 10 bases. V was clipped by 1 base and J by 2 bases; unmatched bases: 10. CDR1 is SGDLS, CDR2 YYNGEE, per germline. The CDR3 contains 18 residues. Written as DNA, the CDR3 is TGTGCCAGCAGCGTACCAGGGGCTAGCGGGGGTTACACAGATACGCAGTATTTT. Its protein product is CASSVPGASGGYTDTQYF.

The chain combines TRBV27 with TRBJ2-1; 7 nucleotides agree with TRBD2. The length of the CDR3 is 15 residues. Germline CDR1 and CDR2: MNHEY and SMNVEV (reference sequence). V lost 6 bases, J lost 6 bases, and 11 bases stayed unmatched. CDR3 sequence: CASRPRLAATNEQFF. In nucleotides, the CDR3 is TGTGCCAGCAGACCGCGACTAGCAGCGACCAATGAGCAGTTCTTC.

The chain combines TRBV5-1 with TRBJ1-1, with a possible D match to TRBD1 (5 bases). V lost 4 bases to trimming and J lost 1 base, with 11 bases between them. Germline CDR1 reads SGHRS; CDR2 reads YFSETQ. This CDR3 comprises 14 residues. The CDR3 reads CASSNRGPNTEAFF. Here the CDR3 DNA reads TGCGCCAGCAGCAACCGGGGCCCGAACACTGAAGCTTTCTTT.

CDR3 sequence reads: CASSPAETQYF. As DNA, the CDR3 is TGTGCCAGCAGTCCCGCCGAGACCCAGTACTTC. The gene calls are TRBV12-3 or TRBV12-4 and TRBJ2-5, with no clear D. V was pared by 5 bases and J by 5 bases, with 6 bases between. CDR3 length: 11 amino acids.

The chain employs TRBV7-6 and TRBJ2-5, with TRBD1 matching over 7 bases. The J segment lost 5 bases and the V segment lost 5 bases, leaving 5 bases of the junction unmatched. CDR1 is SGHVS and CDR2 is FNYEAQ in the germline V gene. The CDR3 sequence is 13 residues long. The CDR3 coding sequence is TGTGCCAGCAGCCCTGGGACAGTGGAGACCCAGTACTTC. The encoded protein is CASSPGTVETQYF.

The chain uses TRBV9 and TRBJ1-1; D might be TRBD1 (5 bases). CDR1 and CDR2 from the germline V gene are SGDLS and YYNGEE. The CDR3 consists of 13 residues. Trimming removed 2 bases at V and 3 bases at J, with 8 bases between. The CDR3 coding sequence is TGTGCCAGCAGCGTCCAGGGAGACACTGAAGCTTTCTTT. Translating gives CASSVQGDTEAFF.

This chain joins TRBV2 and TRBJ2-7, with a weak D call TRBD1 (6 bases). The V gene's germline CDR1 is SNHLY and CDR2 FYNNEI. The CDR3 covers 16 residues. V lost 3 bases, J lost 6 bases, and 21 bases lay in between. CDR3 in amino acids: CASSEDSSLQKGEQYF. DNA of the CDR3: TGTGCCAGCAGTGAGGACAGTAGCCTTCAAAAAGGCGAGCAGTACTTC.

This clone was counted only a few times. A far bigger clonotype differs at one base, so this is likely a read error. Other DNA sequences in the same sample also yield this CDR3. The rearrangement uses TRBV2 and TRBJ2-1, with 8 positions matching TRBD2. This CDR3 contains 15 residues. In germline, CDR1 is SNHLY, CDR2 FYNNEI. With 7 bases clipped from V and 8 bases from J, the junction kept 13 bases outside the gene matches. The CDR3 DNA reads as TGTGCCAGCAACGGACTTGCGGGGGGCGGGGATGAGCAGTTCTTC. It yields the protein CASNGLAGGGDEQFF.

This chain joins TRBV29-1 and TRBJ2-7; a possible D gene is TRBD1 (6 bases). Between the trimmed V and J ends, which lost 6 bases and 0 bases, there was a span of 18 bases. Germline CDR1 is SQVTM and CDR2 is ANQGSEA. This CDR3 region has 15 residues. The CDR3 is CSVQYRDPPSYEQYF. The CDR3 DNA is TGCAGCGTGCAATACAGGGATCCCCCCTCCTACGAGCAGTACTTC.

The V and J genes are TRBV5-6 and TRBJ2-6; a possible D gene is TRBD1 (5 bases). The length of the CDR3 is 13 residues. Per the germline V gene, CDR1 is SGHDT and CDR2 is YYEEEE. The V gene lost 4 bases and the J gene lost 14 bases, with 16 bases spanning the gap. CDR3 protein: CASSQGHSPILTF. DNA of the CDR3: TGTGCCAGCAGCCAAGGACACAGCCCTATCCTGACTTTC. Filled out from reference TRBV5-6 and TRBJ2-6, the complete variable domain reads DAGVTQSPTHLIKTRGQQVTLRCSPKSGHDTVSWYQQALGQGPQFIFQYYEEEERQRGNFPDRFSGHQFPNYSSELNVNALLLGDSALYLCASSQGHSPILTFGAGSRLTVL.

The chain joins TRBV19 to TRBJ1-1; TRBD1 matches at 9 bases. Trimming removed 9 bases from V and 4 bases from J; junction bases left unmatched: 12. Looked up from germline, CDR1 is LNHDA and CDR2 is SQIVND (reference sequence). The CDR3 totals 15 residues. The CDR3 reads CASAAGQGWSTEAFF. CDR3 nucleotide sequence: TGTGCCAGCGCCGCGGGACAGGGTTGGTCCACTGAAGCTTTCTTT.

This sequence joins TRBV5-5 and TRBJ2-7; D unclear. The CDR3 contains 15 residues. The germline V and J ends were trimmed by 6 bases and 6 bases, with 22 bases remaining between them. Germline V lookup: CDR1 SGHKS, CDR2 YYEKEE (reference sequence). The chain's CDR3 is CASIPPPARLGEQYF. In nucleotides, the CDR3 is TGTGCCAGCATCCCACCTCCCGCTAGGTTAGGCGAGCAGTACTTC.

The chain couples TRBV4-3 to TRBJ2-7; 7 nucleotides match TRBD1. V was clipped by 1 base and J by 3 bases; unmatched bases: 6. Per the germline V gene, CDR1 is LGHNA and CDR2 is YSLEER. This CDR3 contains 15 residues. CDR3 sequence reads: CASSQVVGQSYEQYF. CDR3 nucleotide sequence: TGCGCCAGCAGCCAAGTAGTGGGACAGAGCTACGAGCAGTACTTC.

The CDR3 DNA follows: TGCGCCAGCAGCACGGTGAGCTCTGGAAACACCATATATTTT. It is translated as CASSTVSSGNTIYF. The chain employs TRBV10-2 and TRBJ1-3, with no clear D. V dropped 6 bases and J dropped 0 bases, with 9 bases sitting between them. Germline V gene data show CDR1 as WSHSY and CDR2 as SAAADI. CDR3 size: 14 residues.

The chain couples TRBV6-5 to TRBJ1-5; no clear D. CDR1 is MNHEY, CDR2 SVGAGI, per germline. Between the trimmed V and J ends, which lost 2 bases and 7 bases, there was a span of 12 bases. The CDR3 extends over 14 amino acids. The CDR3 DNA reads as TGTGCCAGCAGTTACGGGTGGGCGGGACAGCCCCAGCATTTT. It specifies CASSYGWAGQPQHF.

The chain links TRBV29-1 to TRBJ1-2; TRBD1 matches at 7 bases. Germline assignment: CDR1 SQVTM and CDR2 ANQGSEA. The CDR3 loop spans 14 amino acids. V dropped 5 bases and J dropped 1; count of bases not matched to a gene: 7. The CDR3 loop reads CSVIEGAYNYGYTF. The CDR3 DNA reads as TGCAGCGTTATTGAGGGGGCGTATAACTATGGCTACACCTTC.

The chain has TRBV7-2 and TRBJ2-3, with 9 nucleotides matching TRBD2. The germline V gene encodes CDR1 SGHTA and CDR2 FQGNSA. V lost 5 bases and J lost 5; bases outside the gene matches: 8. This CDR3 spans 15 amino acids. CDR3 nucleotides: TGTGCCAGCAGCCCCCAGGCGGGAGGGGTAGATACGCAGTATTTT. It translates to CASSPQAGGVDTQYF.

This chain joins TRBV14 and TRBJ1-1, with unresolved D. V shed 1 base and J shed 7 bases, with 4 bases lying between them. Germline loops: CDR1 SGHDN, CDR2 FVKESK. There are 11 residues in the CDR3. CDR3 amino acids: CASSQGNEAFF. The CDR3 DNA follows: TGTGCCAGCAGCCAAGGGAATGAAGCTTTCTTT.

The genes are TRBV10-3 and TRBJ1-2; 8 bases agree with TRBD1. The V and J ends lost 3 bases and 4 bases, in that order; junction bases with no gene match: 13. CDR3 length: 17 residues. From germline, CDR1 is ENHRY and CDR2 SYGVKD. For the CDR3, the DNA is TGTGCCATCAGTGAAGGGACAGGTCGGGCCGGGGGCTATGGCTACACCTTC. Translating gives CAISEGTGRAGGYGYTF.

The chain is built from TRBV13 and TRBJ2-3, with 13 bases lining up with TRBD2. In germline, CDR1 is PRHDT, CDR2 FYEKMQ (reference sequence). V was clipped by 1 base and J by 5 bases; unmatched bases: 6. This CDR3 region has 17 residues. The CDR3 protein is CASSLVGLAGVLDTQYF. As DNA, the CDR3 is TGTGCCAGCAGCTTAGTAGGACTAGCGGGAGTATTAGATACGCAGTATTTT. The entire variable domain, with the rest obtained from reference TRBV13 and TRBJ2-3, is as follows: AAGVIQSPRHLIKEKRETATLKCYPIPRHDTVYWYQQGPGQDPQFLISFYEKMQSDKGSIPDRFSAQQFSDYHSELNMSSLELGDSALYFCASSLVGLAGVLDTQYFGPGTRLTVL.

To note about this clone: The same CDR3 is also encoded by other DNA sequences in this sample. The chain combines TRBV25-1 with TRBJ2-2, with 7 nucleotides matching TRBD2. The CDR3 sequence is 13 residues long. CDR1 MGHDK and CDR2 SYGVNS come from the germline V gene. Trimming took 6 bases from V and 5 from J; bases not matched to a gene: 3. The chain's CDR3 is CASSWGGTGELFF. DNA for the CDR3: TGTGCCAGCAGCTGGGGGGGAACCGGGGAGCTGTTTTTT.

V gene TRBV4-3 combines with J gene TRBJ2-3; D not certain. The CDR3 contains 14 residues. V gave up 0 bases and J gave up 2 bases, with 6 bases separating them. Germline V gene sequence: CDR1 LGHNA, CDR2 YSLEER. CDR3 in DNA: TGCGCCAGCAGCCAAGATAAGGCCACAGATACGCAGTATTTT. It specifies CASSQDKATDTQYF.

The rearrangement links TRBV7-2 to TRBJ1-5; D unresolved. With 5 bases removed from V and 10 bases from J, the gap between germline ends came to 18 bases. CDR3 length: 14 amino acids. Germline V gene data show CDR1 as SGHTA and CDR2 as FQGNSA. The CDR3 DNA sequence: TGTGCCAGCAGCCCTGGGTTCGGCGATTTCCCCCAGCATTTT. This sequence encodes CASSPGFGDFPQHF.